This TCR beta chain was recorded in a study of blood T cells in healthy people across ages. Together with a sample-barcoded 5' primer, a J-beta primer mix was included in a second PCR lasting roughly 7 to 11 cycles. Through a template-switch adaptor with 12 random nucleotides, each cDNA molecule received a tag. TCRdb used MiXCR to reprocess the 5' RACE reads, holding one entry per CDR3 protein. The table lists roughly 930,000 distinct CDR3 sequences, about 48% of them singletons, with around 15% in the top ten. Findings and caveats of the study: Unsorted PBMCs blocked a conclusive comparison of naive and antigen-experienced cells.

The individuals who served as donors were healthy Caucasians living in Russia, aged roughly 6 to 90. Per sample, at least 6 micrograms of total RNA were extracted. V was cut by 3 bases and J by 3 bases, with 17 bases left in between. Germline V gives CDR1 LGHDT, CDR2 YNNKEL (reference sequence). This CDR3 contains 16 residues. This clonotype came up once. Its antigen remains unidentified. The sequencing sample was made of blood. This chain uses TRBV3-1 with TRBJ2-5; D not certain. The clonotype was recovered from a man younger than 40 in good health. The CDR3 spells CASSHRLTPIKETQYF. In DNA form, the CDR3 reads TGTGCCAGCAGCCACCGACTGACACCGATAAAAGAGACCCAGTACTTC.